What follows are 32 T cell receptor beta chains derived from one specimen sequenced in a study of blood T cell repertoires in COVID-19. The table came from immunoSEQ multiplex PCR; TCRdb's copy has only in-frame clones and leaves some out. Among roughly 300,000 clones listed, 80% to 90% were seen once. Sequenced sample: PBMCs or T cells enriched from blood (not recorded which). The receptor source for this set is a woman in her 40s with acute COVID-19.

The J gene is TRBJ1-5, the V gene TRBV27; tentative D call: TRBD1 (6 bases). Germline CDR1 and CDR2: MNHEY and SMNVEV (reference sequence). Trimming pared 0 bases from V and 6 bases from J, leaving 15 bases between. There are 16 residues in the CDR3. This CDR3 reads CASSLSGGGGGQPQHF. The CDR3 DNA sequence: TGTGCCAGCAGTTTATCAGGCGGGGGGGGCGGTCAGCCCCAGCATTTT.

The J gene is TRBJ2-4, the V gene TRBV7-8, with TRBD1 matching over 8 bases. Per the germline V gene, CDR1 is SGHVS and CDR2 is FQNEAQ. CDR3 size: 17 residues. J was trimmed by 0 bases and V by 1 base; bases with no gene match: 5. The CDR3 is CASSLDGQGIAKNIQYF. The CDR3 nucleotides read TGTGCCAGCAGCTTAGACGGACAGGGTATAGCCAAAAACATTCAGTACTTC.

The chain combines TRBV28 with TRBJ1-1; D is perhaps TRBD1 (5 bases). Trimming pared 1 base from V and 4 bases from J, leaving 13 bases between. The germline CDR1 and CDR2 sequences are MDHEN and SYDVKM. The CDR3 length is 15 residues. As DNA, the CDR3 is TGTGCCAGCAGTTTATCGGCAGGGTGGACCACTGAAGCTTTCTTT. Its protein product is CASSLSAGWTTEAFF.

Details on this clone: Other DNA sequences in the sample encode the same CDR3. Here the CDR3 reads CASSLGRGGGTDTQYF. The CDR3 DNA reads as TGCGCCAGCAGCTTGGGGCGGGGGGGCGGCACAGATACGCAGTATTTT. The chain is built from TRBV5-1 and TRBJ2-3, with 9 bases fitting TRBD2. V was clipped by 0 bases and J by 1 base; unmatched bases: 3. CDR3 length equals 16 residues. Germline CDR1 SGHRS, CDR2 YFSETQ.

This clone has a handful of counts. V gene TRBV6-6 combines with J gene TRBJ2-7, with 8 positions matching TRBD1. Germline V gives CDR1 MNHNY, CDR2 SVGAGI (reference sequence). CDR3 length equals 14 residues. V dropped 8 bases and J dropped 5; count of bases not matched to a gene: 11. The CDR3 DNA is TGTGCCAGCTGTCGCGCGGACAGGGACCACGAGCAGTACTTC. The encoded protein is CASCRADRDHEQYF.

The chain combines TRBV27 with TRBJ2-5; 7 bases are a match to TRBD1. In germline, CDR1 is MNHEY, CDR2 SMNVEV (reference sequence). The CDR3 consists of 15 residues. Trimming took 6 bases from V and 2 from J; bases not matched to a gene: 9. The CDR3 is CASSPGWGQQETQYF. CDR3 DNA sequence: TGTGCCAGCAGCCCGGGGTGGGGACAGCAAGAGACCCAGTACTTC.

The rearrangement uses TRBV11-2 and TRBJ2-5, with TRBD2 matching 12 bases. CDR1 and CDR2 from the germline V gene are SGHAT and FQNNGV. The CDR3 has 15 residues. Trimming removed 0 bases from V and 8 bases from J; junction bases left unmatched: 4. DNA for the CDR3: TGTGCCAGCAGCTTAGATCGACTAGCGGGGGCTACCCAGTACTTC. This translates into CASSLDRLAGATQYF.

The gene calls are TRBV6-6 and TRBJ1-5, with D possibly matching TRBD1 (5 bases). Trimming pared 7 bases from V and 1 base from J, leaving 14 bases between. Germline loops: CDR1 MNHNY, CDR2 SVGAGI (reference sequence). The CDR3 sequence is 15 residues long. In DNA, the CDR3 is TGTGCCAGCACCCCGGGGGGGTTCAGCAATCAGCCCCAGCATTTT. It codes for CASTPGGFSNQPQHF.

V and J are TRBV2 and TRBJ1-6, with D maybe TRBD1 (6 bases). V was shortened by 8 bases and J by 9 bases, with 23 bases between the two germline ends. The CDR3 covers 16 residues. The germline V gene encodes CDR1 SNHLY and CDR2 FYNNEI. The CDR3: CASSTGTSYNISPLHF. CDR3 sequence (DNA): TGTGCCAGCTCCACAGGGACGTCTTATAATATTTCACCCCTCCACTTT. The full variable domain, with the rest looked up from reference TRBV2 and TRBJ1-6, is EPEVTQTPSHQVTQMGQEVILRCVPISNHLYFYWYRQILGQKVEFLVSFYNNEISEKSEIFDDQFSVERPDGSNFTLKIRSTKLEDSAMYFCASSTGTSYNISPLHFGNGTRLTVT.

V gene TRBV6-7 combines with J gene TRBJ1-2, with D unresolved. TRBV6-7 is identified as an open reading frame with a role that is uncertain. Trimming shortened V by 10 bases and J by 1 base, and 16 bases separated the two germline ends. The CDR3 contains 14 residues. The CDR3 here is CANPARGNNYGYTF. In nucleotides, the CDR3 is TGTGCCAACCCCGCCCGGGGAAATAACTATGGCTACACCTTC.

V gene TRBV10-2 combines with J gene TRBJ1-3; tentatively, D is TRBD1 (5 bases). Germline V gives CDR1 WSHSY, CDR2 SAAADI. The CDR3 is 16 residues long. V lost 1 base to trimming and J lost 0 bases, with 10 bases between them. The DNA of the CDR3 is TGCGCCAGCAGTGAGTACGTCGGGGGCTCTGGAAACACCATATATTTT. Its protein is CASSEYVGGSGNTIYF.

This chain uses TRBV21-1 with TRBJ2-3; no DNA check was done on the table's D call, TRBD1. TRBV21-1 is a known pseudogene. This CDR3 region has 18 residues. The CDR3 is CASSKFKGQSRSTDTQYF. DNA for the CDR3: TGTGCCAGCAGCAAATTTAAGGGACAGAGTCGCAGCACAGATACGCAGTATTTT.

This clone was found once. The V and J genes are TRBV10-3 and TRBJ2-1; 8 nucleotides line up with TRBD2. CDR1 and CDR2 (germline): ENHRY, SYGVKD. This CDR3 is built from 15 residues. The V gene end was trimmed by 3 bases and the J gene end by 5 bases; junction bases not matched to a gene: 6. The CDR3 nucleotides read TGTGCCATCAGTGATAGACTAGCGATGCACAATGAGCAGTTCTTC. Translating gives CAISDRLAMHNEQFF.

The rearrangement uses TRBV25-1 and TRBJ2-3; 8 bases map to TRBD2. This CDR3 spans 16 amino acids. Germline lookup yields CDR1 MGHDK and CDR2 SYGVNS. The J segment lost 1 base and the V segment lost 2 bases, leaving 5 bases of the junction unmatched. CDR3 nucleotide sequence: TGTGCCAGCAGTGAACGAAGCGGGGGCCGCACAGATACGCAGTATTTT. This codes for CASSERSGGRTDTQYF.

This clone was recorded a few times. The CDR3 region is CASSLVLVSYGYTF. The CDR3 region has the DNA TGTGCCAGCAGCTTAGTCTTAGTATCATATGGCTACACCTTC. This chain links TRBV7-2 with TRBJ1-2, with no clear D. The CDR3 covers 14 residues. V was cut by 1 base and J by 5 bases, with 11 bases left in between. From germline, CDR1 is SGHTA and CDR2 FQGNSA.

This chain joins TRBV27 and TRBJ1-1; D remains unclear. The ends were cut back, 3 bases at V and 4 bases at J, with 12 bases in the middle. The CDR3 has 14 amino acids. CDR1 is MNHEY, CDR2 SMNVEV, per germline (reference sequence). In DNA form, the CDR3 reads TGTGCCAGCAGTTTGTCCTCAGGAGGCACTGAAGCTTTCTTT. Encoded protein: CASSLSSGGTEAFF.

This clone was detected only a few times. V and J are TRBV9 and TRBJ2-2, with TRBD1 as a possible D gene (6 bases). V was cut by 2 bases and J by 7 bases, with 21 bases left in between. This CDR3 region has 17 residues. Germline CDR1 SGDLS, CDR2 YYNGEE. CDR3 coding DNA: TGTGCCAGCAGCGTCCAACCCACTCGACAGGACAGCGGGGAGCTGTTTTTT. This encodes CASSVQPTRQDSGELFF.

This chain links TRBV11-3 with TRBJ2-5; 13 bases line up with TRBD2. J gave up 2 bases and V 4 bases, and 1 base lay outside the gene matches. Per germline, CDR1 SGHNT and CDR2 YENEEA. The CDR3 totals 15 residues. This CDR3 is CASSSGLAGQETQYF. The CDR3, as DNA: TGTGCCAGCAGCTCGGGACTAGCGGGACAAGAGACCCAGTACTTC. Based on the CDR3 plus reference TRBV11-3 and TRBJ2-5, the full variable domain is EAGVVQSPRYKIIEKKQPVAFWCNPISGHNTLYWYLQNLGQGPELLIRYENEEAVDDSQLPKDRFSAERLKGVDSTLKIQPAELGDSAVYLCASSSGLAGQETQYFGPGTRLLVL.

The chain uses TRBV10-3 and TRBJ2-2; D uncertain. This CDR3 region has 14 residues. Germline CDR1 ENHRY, CDR2 SYGVKD. Trimming removed 0 bases at V and 1 base at J, with 3 bases between. CDR3 amino acids: CAISESKNTGELFF. The CDR3 region has the DNA TGTGCCATCAGTGAGTCTAAGAACACCGGGGAGCTGTTTTTT.

On this clone itself: Other DNA sequences in this specimen translate into the identical CDR3. The V and J genes are TRBV5-1 and TRBJ2-5, with 7 bases aligning to TRBD1. Germline values: CDR1 SGHRS, CDR2 YFSETQ. With V trimmed by 4 bases and J by 1 base, 4 bases remained unmatched. The CDR3 covers 14 residues. CDR3 coding DNA: TGCGCCAGCAGCCCGGGACAGTCCCAAGAGACCCAGTACTTC. Translated: CASSPGQSQETQYF.

The chain couples TRBV29-1 to TRBJ2-2, with TRBD1 matching 8 bases. This CDR3 has 14 amino acids. V trimming: 6 bases; J trimming: 3 bases; junction bases outside the gene matches: 6. Germline CDR1 is SQVTM and CDR2 is ANQGSEA. The CDR3 coding sequence is TGCAGCGTGTGGACAGGGTCGGACACCGGGGAGCTGTTTTTT. The encoded protein is CSVWTGSDTGELFF.

The gene calls are TRBV4-1 and TRBJ1-3; D is perhaps TRBD1 (5 bases). The CDR3 covers 18 residues. Trimming cost V 2 bases and J 0 bases, with 17 bases left between them. CDR1 is MGHRA and CDR2 is YSYEKL in the germline V gene. The CDR3 bases are TGCGCCAGCAGCCAACTACAGGACATCCGATACTCTGGAAACACCATATATTTT. It is translated as CASSQLQDIRYSGNTIYF.

This clone was picked up one time. This chain joins TRBV7-3 and TRBJ1-3; D not certain. With 1 base removed from V and 0 bases from J, the gap between germline ends came to 13 bases. This CDR3 contains 17 residues. Per the germline V gene, CDR1 is SGHTA and CDR2 is FQGTGA. The CDR3 region has the DNA TGTGCCAGCAGCTTAAACGGGTTGTGGAGCTCTGGAAACACCATATATTTT. It encodes CASSLNGLWSSGNTIYF.

The genes are TRBV14 and TRBJ1-3; D gene unclear. The CDR3 is 13 amino acids. Germline V gives CDR1 SGHDN, CDR2 FVKESK. Trimming shortened V by 4 bases and J by 7 bases, and 11 bases separated the two germline ends. For the CDR3, the DNA is TGTGCCAGCAGCCGGGGAGGGCGGAACACCATATATTTT. As protein: CASSRGGRNTIYF.

This chain connects TRBV7-2 to TRBJ2-1; 8 nucleotides agree with TRBD1. The germline gives CDR1 SGHTA, CDR2 FQGNSA. V was pared by 2 bases and J by 4 bases, with 10 bases of the junction left unmatched. CDR3 size: 17 residues. The CDR3 protein is CASSLSGGGFSYNEQFF. The CDR3 bases are TGTGCCAGCAGCTTATCAGGGGGCGGGTTTTCTTACAATGAGCAGTTCTTC. The complete variable domain, with remaining parts taken from reference TRBV7-2 and TRBJ2-1, reads GAGVSQSPSNKVTEKGKDVELRCDPISGHTALYWYRQSLGQGLEFLIYFQGNSAPDKSGLPSDRFSAERTGGSVSTLTIQRTQQEDSAVYLCASSLSGGGFSYNEQFFGPGTRLTVL.

V is TRBV2 and J is TRBJ2-1; 11 nucleotides line up with TRBD2. The V gene end was trimmed by 5 bases and the J gene end by 5 bases; junction bases not matched to a gene: 5. The germline CDR1 and CDR2 sequences are SNHLY and FYNNEI. CDR3 length equals 15 residues. The DNA for the CDR3 is TGTGCCAGCAGTACCGGGACTAGCGGTAACAATGAGCAGTTCTTC. Translating it yields CASSTGTSGNNEQFF.

The chain carries TRBV7-2 and TRBJ2-1; D is ambiguous. Germline V CDR1 and CDR2: SGHTA, FQGNSA. The CDR3 runs 15 residues. V was shortened by 1 base and J by 10 bases, with 17 bases between the two germline ends. As DNA, the CDR3 is TGTGCCAGCAGCTTAGAATTGGTGCGCTTACGGGAGCAGTTCTTC. Amino acids: CASSLELVRLREQFF.

The chain uses TRBV5-6 and TRBJ1-1, with a tentative D call TRBD1 (6 bases). Looked up from germline, CDR1 is SGHDT and CDR2 is YYEEEE. V gave up 0 bases and J gave up 1 base, with 16 bases separating them. This CDR3 is built from 17 residues. The CDR3 is CASSLGRGPMRNTEAFF. The CDR3 DNA reads as TGTGCCAGCAGCTTGGGCAGGGGCCCCATGAGGAACACTGAAGCTTTCTTT. The full variable domain, its missing parts supplied by reference TRBV5-6 and TRBJ1-1, is DAGVTQSPTHLIKTRGQQVTLRCSPKSGHDTVSWYQQALGQGPQFIFQYYEEEERQRGNFPDRFSGHQFPNYSSELNVNALLLGDSALYLCASSLGRGPMRNTEAFFGQGTRLTVV.

This chain uses TRBV5-1 with TRBJ2-2; D gene uncertain. The CDR3 runs 16 residues. V dropped 0 bases and J dropped 0 bases, with 9 bases sitting between them. In germline, CDR1 is SGHRS, CDR2 YFSETQ. The CDR3 coding sequence is TGCGCCAGCAGCTTGGAGGTAGCCGCGAACACCGGGGAGCTGTTTTTT. Its translation: CASSLEVAANTGELFF.

This chain links TRBV10-2 with TRBJ2-7, with 9 bases that match TRBD2. This CDR3 comprises 16 residues. V trimming: 7 bases; J trimming: 6 bases; junction bases outside the gene matches: 16. The germline V gene has CDR1 WSHSY and CDR2 SAAADI. The chain's CDR3 is CASIAEGGRAHSEQYF. The CDR3 DNA reads TGCGCCAGCATAGCTGAGGGCGGGAGGGCCCACTCCGAGCAGTACTTC.

This rearrangement joins TRBV5-4 to TRBJ2-3, with a tentative D call TRBD2 (7 bases). Germline-derived CDR1 and CDR2 are SGHNT and YYREEE (reference sequence). V was trimmed by 4 bases and J by 2 bases, leaving 26 bases between them. The CDR3 is made up of 19 amino acids. The CDR3 spells CASSPQQLGGGGATDTQYF. CDR3 DNA sequence: TGTGCCAGCAGCCCACAACAACTCGGGGGAGGGGGGGCCACAGATACGCAGTATTTT.

The rearrangement uses TRBV19 and TRBJ2-2; 9 bases agree with TRBD1. This CDR3 contains 14 residues. Germline CDR1 LNHDA, CDR2 SQIVND (reference sequence). V was pared by 10 bases and J by 2 bases, with 5 bases of the junction left unmatched. In DNA, the CDR3 is TGTGCCACCAAGACAGGGGGTAACACCGGGGAGCTGTTTTTT. Translated: CATKTGGNTGELFF.